The 31 T cell receptor beta chains reported below all come from one sample, sequenced in a study of cytomegalovirus exposure and HLA in healthy donors. Use of 60 Vbeta and 13 Jbeta primers characterized the PCR. Libraries were prepared by immunoSEQ multiplex PCR; TCRdb keeps only in-frame clonotypes and omits some of them. The sample lists more than 90,000 clones; 60% to 80% were seen once. Material for sequencing was PBMCs. The receptors stem from a man aged 50 to 59 in good health and CMV-seropositive.

This sequence joins TRBV28 and TRBJ1-2; no reliable D call. This CDR3 is built from 13 residues. Looked up from germline, CDR1 is MDHEN and CDR2 is SYDVKM. V lost 3 bases and J lost 2, with 7 bases in between. The CDR3 loop is CASSLSQNYGYTF. CDR3 in DNA: TGTGCCAGCAGTTTGTCACAGAACTATGGCTACACCTTC.

V gene TRBV30 combines with J gene TRBJ1-2; no definite D call. The CDR3 is 12 residues long. Trimming took 1 base from V and 5 from J, leaving 8 bases between them. Looked up from germline, CDR1 is GTSNPN and CDR2 is SVGIG (reference sequence). The CDR3 spells CAWSARFYGYTF. CDR3 DNA: TGTGCCTGGAGTGCGCGGTTTTATGGCTACACCTTC.

The CDR3 here is CASSLGADRNEQFF. CDR3 nucleotide sequence: TGTGCCAGCAGTTTGGGGGCCGACCGCAATGAGCAGTTCTTC. The V call is TRBV27, the J call TRBJ2-1, with a weak D call TRBD1 (6 bases). Germline V lookup: CDR1 MNHEY, CDR2 SMNVEV (reference sequence). The CDR3 sequence is 14 residues long. V lost 3 bases and J lost 6, with 12 bases in between.

The chain joins TRBV7-2 to TRBJ1-5, with 10 bases identical to TRBD1. The CDR3 consists of 16 residues. CDR1 is SGHTA, CDR2 FQGNSA, per germline. V trimming: 1 base; J trimming: 6 bases; junction bases outside the gene matches: 6. CDR3 sequence (DNA): TGTGCCAGCAGCTTAGAAGGGACAGGGGTTTTTCAGCCCCAGCATTTT. Amino acids: CASSLEGTGVFQPQHF.

This clone was counted between two and nine times. The V and J genes are TRBV2 and TRBJ1-4; D is undetermined. Trimming left V 6 bases short and J 6 bases short, with 5 bases between. The CDR3 consists of 11 residues. The V gene's germline CDR1 is SNHLY and CDR2 FYNNEI. This CDR3 reads CASSSHEKLFF. The CDR3 DNA reads as TGTGCCAGCAGCAGTCATGAAAAACTGTTTTTT.

The chain links TRBV6-5 to TRBJ1-2; 10 bases match TRBD1. From germline, CDR1 is MNHEY and CDR2 SVGAGI. V gave up 0 bases and J gave up 4 bases; unmatched junction bases: 5. This CDR3 is built from 16 residues. CDR3 amino acids: CASSYSGQGIFYGYTF. DNA of the CDR3: TGTGCCAGCAGTTACTCGGGACAGGGGATTTTCTATGGCTACACCTTC.

V gene TRBV28 combines with J gene TRBJ1-6; tentative D call: TRBD1 (5 bases). The CDR3 runs 16 residues. Trimming removed 2 bases from V and 1 base from J, with 9 bases in between. The germline gives CDR1 MDHEN, CDR2 SYDVKM. The CDR3 sequence is CASSLSGASYNSPLHF. The CDR3 region has the DNA TGTGCCAGCAGTTTAAGTGGGGCTTCCTATAATTCACCCCTCCACTTT.

This sequence joins TRBV15 and TRBJ2-1; TRBD2 aligns across 12 bases. The CDR3 covers 17 residues. The germline V gene encodes CDR1 LNHNV and CDR2 YYDKDF (reference sequence). V trimming: 0 bases; J trimming: 6 bases; junction bases outside the gene matches: 6. The DNA of the CDR3 is TGTGCCACCAGCAGAGACTTGCTAGCGGGGGGGGCCAATGAGCAGTTCTTC. Translating gives CATSRDLLAGGANEQFF.

The chain joins TRBV28 to TRBJ1-2, with unresolved D. V was clipped by 6 bases and J by 0 bases, with 8 bases between them. The CDR3 covers 13 residues. Germline V gives CDR1 MDHEN, CDR2 SYDVKM. The CDR3 nucleotides are TGTGCCAGCAGAAACAGTGCTAACTATGGCTACACCTTC. The encoded protein is CASRNSANYGYTF.

The chain recombines TRBV13 with TRBJ1-2, with D maybe TRBD1 (6 bases). Germline V gene sequence: CDR1 PRHDT, CDR2 FYEKMQ (reference sequence). The V end lost 5 bases, the J end lost 5 bases, and 18 bases lay between the germline ends. The CDR3 contains 15 residues. The CDR3 coding sequence is TGTGCCAGCAGCACTAGACAGACAGGATATTATGGCTACACCTTC. Residues: CASSTRQTGYYGYTF.

This chain connects TRBV19 to TRBJ1-5; TRBD1 agrees at 8 bases. This CDR3 contains 17 residues. After removal of 6 bases from V and 0 bases from J, the junction contained 10 bases not matched to a gene. Germline lookup yields CDR1 LNHDA and CDR2 SQIVND (reference sequence). The CDR3 protein is CASSHWGTGISNQPQHF. The CDR3 DNA sequence: TGTGCCAGTAGCCATTGGGGGACAGGAATTAGCAATCAGCCCCAGCATTTT. Full variable domain (remainder filled in from reference TRBV19 and TRBJ1-5): DGGITQSPKYLFRKEGQNVTLSCEQNLNHDAMYWYRQDPGQGLRLIYYSQIVNDFQKGDIAEGYSVSREKKESFPLTVTSAQKNPTAFYLCASSHWGTGISNQPQHFGDGTRLSIL.

About this clone itself: A read error may produce the germline difference seen at one junction end. This chain connects TRBV5-1 to TRBJ2-6, with a weak D call TRBD1 (6 bases). CDR3 length equals 17 residues. Looked up from germline, CDR1 is SGHRS and CDR2 is YFSETQ. CDR3 protein: CASTLRDTRSGANVLTF. The CDR3 coding sequence is TGCGCCAGCACCTTGAGGGACACCCGCTCTGGGGCCAACGTCCTGACTTTC.

Concerning this clone: A read error may account for a junction end that differs from germline. The chain recombines TRBV7-7 with TRBJ2-1; maybe TRBD1 (5 bases). The germline CDR1 and CDR2 sequences are SSHAT and FNYEAQ (reference sequence). The CDR3 totals 13 residues. The CDR3: CASSPWGSSEQFF. CDR3 coding DNA: TGTGCTAGCAGCCCGTGGGGCTCCTCTGAGCAGTTCTTC. Based on the CDR3 plus reference TRBV7-7 and TRBJ2-1, the full variable domain is GAGVSQSPRYKVTKRGQDVTLRCDPISSHATLYWYQQALGQGPEFLTYFNYEAQPDKSGLPSDRFSAERPEGSISTLTIQRTEQRDSAMYRCASSPWGSSEQFFGPGTRLTVL.

The chain joins TRBV7-8 to TRBJ2-7; D possibly corresponds to TRBD2 (5 bases). This CDR3 has 12 residues. In germline, CDR1 is SGHVS, CDR2 FQNEAQ. The germline V and J ends were trimmed by 1 base and 5 bases, with 6 bases remaining between them. CDR3 sequence (DNA): TGTGCCAGCAGCTTAGGACTAAACGAGCAGTACTTC. Translation: CASSLGLNEQYF.

This chain connects TRBV28 to TRBJ1-3, with D possibly being TRBD1 (6 bases). Trimming pared 1 base from V and 3 bases from J, leaving 10 bases between. Germline-derived CDR1 and CDR2 are MDHEN and SYDVKM. This CDR3 spans 15 amino acids. This CDR3 is CASSLFSGVGNTIYF. Written as DNA, the CDR3 is TGTGCCAGCAGTTTATTTTCAGGGGTTGGAAACACCATATATTTT.

Remarks on this clone: At one end, the junction sequence differs from germline, possibly due to a read error. CDR3 residues: CASSEGLGLGRVDF. The CDR3 region has the DNA TGTGCCAGCAGTGAAGGATTGGGCCTCGGCAGGGTGGATTTT. This rearrangement joins TRBV6-1 to TRBJ1-5; possible D gene TRBD1, 5 bases. Looked up from germline, CDR1 is MNHNS and CDR2 is SASEGT. The CDR3 loop spans 14 amino acids.

The chain combines TRBV10-2 with TRBJ2-1; 7 bases line up with TRBD2. Per the germline V gene, CDR1 is WSHSY and CDR2 is SAAADI. The CDR3 has 12 residues. V lost 8 bases to trimming and J lost 8 bases; unmatched junction nucleotides: 6. The CDR3 here is CASLGGGDEQFF. The CDR3 nucleotides read TGCGCCAGCCTTGGGGGGGGAGATGAGCAGTTCTTC.

This clone was seen more than once but under ten times. V usage is TRBV6-5 and J usage is TRBJ2-6, with D hard to call. V gave up 6 bases and J gave up 4 bases, with 10 bases separating them. The CDR3 has 14 residues. Germline V lookup: CDR1 MNHEY, CDR2 SVGAGI. CDR3 loop: CASSLTVGANVLTF. For the CDR3, the DNA is TGTGCCAGCAGCTTAACGGTGGGGGCCAACGTCCTGACTTTC.

V and J are TRBV4-1 and TRBJ2-1; weak D call: TRBD1 (5 bases). The CDR3 length is 14 residues. The V end lost 0 bases, the J end lost 8 bases, and 11 bases lay between the germline ends. In germline, CDR1 is MGHRA, CDR2 YSYEKL. The CDR3 here is CASSQDIQGYEQFF. Written as DNA, the CDR3 is TGCGCCAGCAGCCAAGATATTCAGGGCTATGAGCAGTTCTTC.

The table lists this clone with a count of one. V is TRBV2 and J is TRBJ1-2; TRBD1 agrees at 7 bases. The V gene's germline CDR1 is SNHLY and CDR2 FYNNEI. The length of the CDR3 is 15 residues. The V segment lost 6 bases and the J segment 0 bases; nucleotides outside the gene matches: 7. DNA for the CDR3: TGTGCCAGCAGACCGGGACAGTCAGCTAACTATGGCTACACCTTC. Amino acids: CASRPGQSANYGYTF.

This chain links TRBV5-5 with TRBJ2-3; 11 bases are shared with TRBD2. Per germline, CDR1 SGHKS and CDR2 YYEKEE (reference sequence). V dropped 0 bases and J dropped 2; count of bases not matched to a gene: 8. The CDR3 runs to 18 residues. The CDR3 reads CASSLVVASGGPTDTQYF. DNA of the CDR3: TGTGCCAGCAGCTTGGTGGTGGCTAGCGGGGGGCCCACAGATACGCAGTATTTT.

J is TRBJ1-1 and V is TRBV29-1; TRBD1 is a possible D gene (5 bases). CDR3 length equals 14 residues. V lost 7 bases, J lost 4 bases, and 19 bases lay in between. CDR1 and CDR2 (germline): SQVTM, ANQGSEA. As DNA, the CDR3 is TGCAGCGGTGGGGTTGGGGGGGGAGGCACTGAAGCTTTCTTT. It yields the protein CSGGVGGGGTEAFF.

The V call is TRBV6-1, the J call TRBJ2-7, with 12 bases that match TRBD1. Germline V gives CDR1 MNHNS, CDR2 SASEGT. This CDR3 spans 14 amino acids. V was clipped by 6 bases and J by 12 bases; unmatched bases: 12. The CDR3 here is CASRLSRGQGAWYF. The CDR3 region has the DNA TGTGCCAGCAGACTAAGCCGGGGACAGGGGGCATGGTACTTC.

In this sample, this clone turned up a few times. This rearrangement joins TRBV7-2 to TRBJ2-5; 7 bases line up with TRBD2. Losses at the gene ends were 2 bases for V and 6 bases for J; bases not matched to a gene: 9. The CDR3 totals 15 residues. Germline lookup yields CDR1 SGHTA and CDR2 FQGNSA. For the CDR3, the DNA is TGTGCCAGCAGCTTATTCGGCGGGGAGGGTAAGACCCAGTACTTC. This sequence encodes CASSLFGGEGKTQYF.

Only one count was recorded for this clone. The chain combines TRBV7-9 with TRBJ2-3; weak D call: TRBD2 (6 bases). CDR3 size: 15 residues. The germline V gene has CDR1 SEHNR and CDR2 FQNEAQ (reference sequence). V lost 4 bases, J lost 0 bases, and 11 bases lay in between. DNA of the CDR3: TGTGCCAGCAGCTCCCAGCGGGCCAGCACAGATACGCAGTATTTT. It yields the protein CASSSQRASTDTQYF.

The rearrangement joins TRBV5-1 to TRBJ1-4; a weak D match, TRBD1 (5 bases). Germline values: CDR1 SGHRS, CDR2 YFSETQ. V was clipped by 2 bases and J by 8 bases, with 19 bases between them. The CDR3 contains 16 residues. The DNA for the CDR3 is TGCGCCAGCAGCTTATCGGACGGCGGGGGAAAGGAAAAACTGTTTTTT. Protein product: CASSLSDGGGKEKLFF.

This clone occurred many times. The genes are TRBV5-1 and TRBJ1-3; D may be TRBD1 (5 bases). The V gene lost 5 bases and the J gene lost 0 bases, with 9 bases spanning the gap. The CDR3 extends over 14 amino acids. Germline V CDR1 and CDR2: SGHRS, YFSETQ. CDR3 region: CASSQGSSGNTIYF. The CDR3 coding sequence is TGCGCCAGCAGTCAGGGTAGCTCTGGAAACACCATATATTTT.

The chain recombines TRBV10-3 with TRBJ2-7; TRBD2 matches at 7 bases. Germline CDR1 ENHRY, CDR2 SYGVKD. The CDR3 is made up of 15 amino acids. V was pared by 10 bases and J by 2 bases, with 14 bases of the junction left unmatched. This chain's CDR3 is CATSGEGTGPYEQYF. CDR3 coding DNA: TGTGCCACCAGCGGGGAGGGGACGGGGCCCTACGAGCAGTACTTC.

This clone was seen just once. This rearrangement joins TRBV10-3 to TRBJ2-7, with a possible D match to TRBD1 (6 bases). V was trimmed by 7 bases and J by 3 bases, leaving 16 bases between them. The CDR3 runs to 14 residues. Germline CDR1 ENHRY, CDR2 SYGVKD. The CDR3 region is CAITPGRGLYEQYF. The CDR3 DNA reads as TGTGCCATCACCCCCGGCAGGGGCCTCTACGAGCAGTACTTC.

This chain joins TRBV30 and TRBJ1-3, with a possible D match to TRBD1 (5 bases). The CDR3 covers 12 residues. Trimming took 8 bases from V and 1 from J, leaving 9 bases between them. The germline gives CDR1 GTSNPN, CDR2 SVGIG (reference sequence). Here the CDR3 DNA reads TGTGCCCGCGGGACTTCTGGAAACACCATATATTTT. Its translation: CARGTSGNTIYF. Full variable domain (missing parts from reference TRBV30 and TRBJ1-3): SQTIHQWPATLVQPVGSPLSLECTVEGTSNPNLYWYRQAAGRGLQLLFYSVGIGQISSEVPQNLSASRPQDRQFILSSKKLLLSDSGFYLCARGTSGNTIYFGEGSWLTVV.

The rearrangement links TRBV6-5 to TRBJ2-4, with a tentative D call TRBD2 (6 bases). The CDR3 is 16 amino acids. V lost 2 bases to trimming and J lost 0 bases, with 11 bases between them. The germline V gene has CDR1 MNHEY and CDR2 SVGAGI. CDR3 protein: CASSYAQGLAKNIQYF. In nucleotides, the CDR3 is TGTGCCAGCAGTTACGCTCAGGGACTAGCCAAAAACATTCAGTACTTC.